The next 10 T cell receptor beta chains were all read from a single sample in a study of blood T cell repertoires in COVID-19. The method was immunoSEQ multiplex PCR; TCRdb's version includes in-frame clones alone and lacks a portion of them. The sample has about 300,000 clones, 89% seen once. Material: PBMCs or T cells enriched from blood (not recorded which). The source is a woman aged 45-59 years who had been exposed to COVID-19.

The chain employs TRBV15 and TRBJ2-7, with TRBD1 identical over 11 bases. The junction had 4 bases not matched to a gene; V was cut back by 5 bases and J by 1 base. Germline V gene sequence: CDR1 LNHNV, CDR2 YYDKDF (reference sequence). This CDR3 is 15 amino acids long. The CDR3 bases are TGTGCCACCAGCGGGGACAGGGGGGTTTCCTACGAGCAGTACTTC. Its protein is CATSGDRGVSYEQYF.

This clone came up once. J is TRBJ2-7 and V is TRBV7-2, with D possibly matching TRBD2 (5 bases). V lost 0 bases to trimming and J lost 2 bases, with 14 bases between them. This CDR3 comprises 16 residues. The germline gives CDR1 SGHTA, CDR2 FQGNSA. In DNA form, the CDR3 reads TGTGCCAGCAGCTTAGCGCCTTCGTCGGGGACCTACGAGCAGTACTTC. It translates to CASSLAPSSGTYEQYF.

The chain uses TRBV5-1 and TRBJ2-3; TRBD1 matches at 10 bases. The CDR3 runs 16 residues. V shed 3 bases, J shed 4 bases, and the junction held 8 bases outside the gene matches. CDR1 and CDR2 from the germline V gene are SGHRS and YFSETQ. CDR3 DNA sequence: TGCGCCAGCAGCTACACCGGGACAGGGGTGGCAGATACGCAGTATTTT. As protein: CASSYTGTGVADTQYF.

This clone was seen once. V is TRBV29-1 and J is TRBJ1-3, with D possibly TRBD1 on 5 matching bases. V lost 3 bases and J lost 3, with 9 bases in between. CDR1 and CDR2 (germline): SQVTM, ANQGSEA. The CDR3 has 13 amino acids. CDR3 amino acids: CSVDGGDGNTIYF. CDR3 sequence (DNA): TGCAGCGTTGACGGGGGGGATGGAAACACCATATATTTT.

The rearrangement joins TRBV30 to TRBJ1-2; D uncertain. The CDR3 has 12 residues. Per germline, CDR1 GTSNPN and CDR2 SVGIG (reference sequence). V shed 8 bases and J shed 7 bases, with 17 bases lying between them. The CDR3 protein is CALRMEVGGYTF. CDR3 DNA sequence: TGTGCCCTGCGGATGGAAGTCGGTGGCTACACCTTC.

The chain couples TRBV21-1 to TRBJ1-1. TRBV21-1 is listed as a pseudogene. There are 13 residues in the CDR3. This chain's CDR3 is CASSKSGNTEAFF. CDR3 DNA: TGTGCCAGCAGCAAATCCGGGAACACTGAAGCTTTCTTT.

V is TRBV15 and J is TRBJ1-5; D may be TRBD1 (6 bases). The V end was cut by 0 bases, the J end by 3 bases, with 12 bases between. The CDR3 has 16 residues. In germline, CDR1 is LNHNV, CDR2 YYDKDF (reference sequence). The CDR3 loop reads CATSRDPQGNNQPQHF. The CDR3 DNA reads TGTGCCACCAGCAGAGATCCACAGGGTAACAATCAGCCCCAGCATTTT.

The chain carries TRBV3-1 (or the pseudogene TRBV3-2) and TRBJ1-2, with TRBD1 matching 8 bases. The CDR3 runs 16 residues. Unmatched junction bases numbered 12, after V lost 5 bases and J lost 4 bases. Germline-derived CDR1 and CDR2 are LGHDT and YNNKEL (reference sequence). For the CDR3, the DNA is TGTGCCAGCAGCGCACTTGGTTTAACAGGGGGCTATGGCTACACCTTC. It yields the protein CASSALGLTGGYGYTF.

The V call is TRBV10-2, the J call TRBJ2-1; 9 bases line up with TRBD1. Trimming cost V 2 bases and J 0 bases; bases outside gene matches: 2. The CDR3 has 16 residues. Germline values: CDR1 WSHSY, CDR2 SAAADI. CDR3 sequence: CASSEGTGISYNEQFF. The DNA for the CDR3 is TGCGCCAGCAGTGAGGGGACAGGGATCTCCTACAATGAGCAGTTCTTC.

This sequence joins TRBV28 and TRBJ2-7, with 7 nucleotides matching TRBD1. This CDR3 is 13 amino acids long. Looked up from germline, CDR1 is MDHEN and CDR2 is SYDVKM. V lost 5 bases, J lost 7 bases, and 8 bases stayed unmatched. The CDR3 DNA sequence: TGTGCCAGCAGTGAAGGACAGGCTCAGGAGCAGTACTTC. Residues: CASSEGQAQEQYF.